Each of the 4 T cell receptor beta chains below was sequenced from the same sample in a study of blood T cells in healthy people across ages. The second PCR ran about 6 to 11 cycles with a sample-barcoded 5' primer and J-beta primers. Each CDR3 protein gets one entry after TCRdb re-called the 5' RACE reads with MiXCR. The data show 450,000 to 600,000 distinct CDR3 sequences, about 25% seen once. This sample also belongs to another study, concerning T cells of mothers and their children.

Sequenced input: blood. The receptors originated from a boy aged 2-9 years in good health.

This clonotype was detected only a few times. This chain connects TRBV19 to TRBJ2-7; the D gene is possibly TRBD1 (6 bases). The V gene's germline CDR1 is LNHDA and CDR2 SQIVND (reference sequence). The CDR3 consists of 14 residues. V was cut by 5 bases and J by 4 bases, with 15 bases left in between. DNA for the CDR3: TGTGCCAGTAGTCAGGGACATGGGCCTTACGAGCAGTACTTC. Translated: CASSQGHGPYEQYF.

The CDR3, as DNA: TGCGCCAGCGAAGCGGGCTCCTACAATGAGCAGTTCTTC. Protein: CASEAGSYNEQFF. V gene TRBV10-1 combines with J gene TRBJ2-1; D might be TRBD2 (6 bases). The CDR3 sequence is 13 residues long. Per the germline V gene, CDR1 is WNHNN and CDR2 is SYGVQD (reference sequence). The germline V and J ends were trimmed by 8 bases and 0 bases, with 8 bases remaining between them.

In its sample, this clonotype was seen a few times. CDR3 loop: CSVGAGDETQYF. In DNA form, the CDR3 reads TGCAGCGTTGGAGCAGGGGATGAGACCCAGTACTTC. This chain joins TRBV29-1 and TRBJ2-5; D perhaps matches TRBD1 (6 bases). The CDR3 totals 12 residues. V was trimmed by 4 bases and J by 5 bases, leaving 11 bases between them. Looked up from germline, CDR1 is SQVTM and CDR2 is ANQGSEA.

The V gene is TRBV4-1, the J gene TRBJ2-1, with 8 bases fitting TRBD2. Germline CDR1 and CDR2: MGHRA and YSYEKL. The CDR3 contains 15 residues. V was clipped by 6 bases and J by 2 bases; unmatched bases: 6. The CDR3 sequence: CASSGLGLAYNEQFF. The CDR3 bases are TGCGCCAGCAGTGGGTTGGGACTAGCCTACAATGAGCAGTTCTTC.